This T cell receptor beta chain was identified during a study of shared clonotypes between healthy human individuals. The study, taken as a whole, reports: The low donor count limited represented genetic and exposure-history diversity.

The V gene's germline CDR1 is MDHEN and CDR2 SYDVKM. This CDR3 comprises 12 residues. The V segment lost 3 bases and the J segment 7 bases; nucleotides outside the gene matches: 2. The sorted-subset replicate PCRs were given roughly 190 ng DNA, which is roughly 30,000 T cell genomes. The assay was immunoSEQ multiplex PCR, and TCRdb's table has in-frame clones only and misses some. Here the sample spans over a million clones, 95% to 99% being singletons. This clone appeared a single time. Its antigen is not identified. Sequenced sample: naive CD4+ T cells sorted from blood. Subset in this sample: CD45RA+ positively selected. This TCR came from a man aged 30 to 39 in good health. The chain recombines TRBV28 with TRBJ1-1; 7 positions agree with TRBD1. CDR3: CASSLTGIEAFF. The CDR3 coding sequence is TGTGCCAGCAGTTTGACAGGGATTGAAGCTTTCTTT.